This T cell receptor beta chain was sequenced in a study of blood T cells in healthy people across ages. Study at large: About one barcoded beta molecule was captured per two T cells (by template switching).

For the second PCR, which ran for roughly 6 to 12 cycles, a sample-barcoded 5' primer and a J-beta primer mix were used. TCRdb called the 5' RACE reads again in MiXCR, with one record for every CDR3 protein. This sample has approximately 1.5 million distinct CDR3 sequences, with about 31% found just once. CDR1 is SGHRS and CDR2 is YFSETQ in the germline V gene. The CDR3 contains 14 residues. V was trimmed by 3 bases and J by 5 bases, leaving 9 bases between them. The chain combines TRBV5-1 with TRBJ2-6; D is unresolved. The sample taken for sequencing was blood. The clonotype comes from a woman in her 30s in good health. The CDR3, as DNA: TGCGCCAGCAGCTGGGATACACGGGCCAACGTCCTGACTTTC. Amino acids: CASSWDTRANVLTF.